This T cell receptor (beta chain) was retrieved from a study of identifying expanded T cells in peripheral blood (dated by TCRdb to the late 2010s). Describing the broader study: Technical replicates were generated by sequencing separate aliquots of the same genomic DNA pool, and four replicates were compared pairwise. Summary of the overall study and its limitations: It was expected by the authors that biological variance in healthy repertoires might increase further over much longer intervals, such as months to years. Across all healthy-donor time intervals, the beta-binomial model significantly cut both the number of clones called differentially abundant and the false-positive rate. In all healthy donors, the variance in clone template counts between samples taken about 14 days apart rose significantly as total template count increased. The binomial model flagged approximately 1.2 differentially abundant clones between technical replicates but 15 to 17 over around two weeks and about 19 over about 4 weeks.

For this clone: Its antigen is unknown. Base qualities are not provided; no much larger clone lies one nucleotide away.

TCRbeta CDR3 regions were profiled with the immunoSEQ Assay using bias-controlled multiplex PCR amplification of genomic DNA. In the original analysis: To quantify the absolute abundance of each unique TCRbeta CDR3 region, the sequences were collapsed and filtered. Differential abundance was assessed using a binomial (Fisher-equivalent) model and a beta-binomial model in which time-dependent variance fitted from healthy donors was added. Clones with fewer than 5 combined templates were excluded, and clones with Benjamini-Hochberg FDR below 0.01 were called differentially abundant. Using the form v = (b*log(k)+a)^2, the beta-binomial variance was modeled as a function of the total template count across the two samples. The clones in this table, taken by TCRdb from immuneACCESS, are in-frame only. Not every clone is retained; where verified, under half of the shortfall comes from an unresolved V gene, and the cause of the rest is unknown. The D gene and trimming were derived from the DNA, and the V and J assignments and clone size from that table. The sample records tens of thousands of clones, around nine tenths of which are singletons. 2.5% to 3.5% of the sample is in the top ten clones.

V sheds 4 bases and J sheds 3 bases, leaving 7 bases between their ends. Looking up the germline V gene yields CDR1 MNHEY and CDR2 SVGAGI. The CDR3 spans 13 residues, from the cysteine through the phenylalanine. Solely the CDR3 DNA is kept, with 39 bases framed from the first base. No immune events, such as infections, were documented for the healthy donors during the collection period. Time-dependent variance in a beta-binomial model of T-cell clone differential abundance was calibrated using healthy-donor blood repertoires as a training cohort. There were roughly 10 healthy donors in the training cohort, of whom 3 were female and 7 were male. An age range of about 29 to 65 years, with an average of about 45 years, was recorded for the donors. Obtained from a commercial supplier, whole blood was collected from each healthy donor at three time points set about 2 weeks apart. Genomic DNA was extracted from unsorted whole blood for immunosequencing.

The chain is assembled from TRBV6-5 and TRBJ1-5; confidence is insufficient to name the D gene. Sequencing was done on a sample of blood. The clonotype comes from a person aged 18-69 years in good health. For the CDR3, the sequence is CASSLSSNQPQHF. Read as DNA, the sequence is TGTGCCAGCAGTTTATCTTCCAATCAGCCCCAGCATTTT.